Shown below are 25 T cell receptor beta chains from a single sample sequenced in a study of cytomegalovirus exposure and HLA in healthy donors. The primer mix had 60 Vbeta and 13 Jbeta primers. The assay was immunoSEQ multiplex PCR, and TCRdb's table has in-frame clones only and misses some. The table includes some 100,000 clones, roughly 80% detected once. Sequenced: PBMCs. These receptors all stem from a male donor in good health and CMV-seropositive.

This chain joins TRBV29-1 and TRBJ1-2; TRBD1 agrees at 10 bases. Looked up from germline, CDR1 is SQVTM and CDR2 is ANQGSEA. V dropped 6 bases and J dropped 8; count of bases not matched to a gene: 12. The CDR3 contains 14 residues. The CDR3 region is CSVDRDRGIHGYTF. The CDR3 DNA is TGCAGCGTCGATAGGGACAGGGGAATTCACGGCTACACCTTC.

The J gene is TRBJ2-1, the V gene TRBV7-9; 14 nucleotides align to TRBD2. In germline, CDR1 is SEHNR, CDR2 FQNEAQ (reference sequence). J was trimmed by 8 bases and V by 5 bases; bases with no gene match: 8. The CDR3 length is 16 residues. CDR3 amino acids: CASSKKGTSGGHEQFF. The CDR3 region has the DNA TGTGCCAGCAGCAAAAAAGGGACTAGCGGGGGTCATGAGCAGTTCTTC.

The chain uses TRBV9 and TRBJ1-2; D uncertain. From germline, CDR1 is SGDLS and CDR2 YYNGEE. V lost 7 bases and J lost 4, with 11 bases in between. The CDR3 has 12 residues. The CDR3 protein is CASGEGGYGYTF. Written as DNA, the CDR3 is TGTGCCAGCGGGGAGGGCGGCTATGGCTACACCTTC.

This rearrangement joins TRBV6-1 to TRBJ2-5; D perhaps matches TRBD1 (7 bases). This CDR3 comprises 13 residues. Germline CDR1 is MNHNS and CDR2 is SASEGT. V gave up 7 bases and J gave up 5 bases, with 14 bases separating them. DNA for the CDR3: TGTGCCAGCAAAACTGCAGGGGGGGAGACCCAGTACTTC. Amino acid sequence: CASKTAGGETQYF.

CDR3 sequence (DNA): TGTGCCAGCAGTGATCGACAGGGTTTGTCCTACGAGCAGTACTTC. The encoded protein is CASSDRQGLSYEQYF. J is TRBJ2-7 and V is TRBV28, with 7 positions matching TRBD1. The germline gives CDR1 MDHEN, CDR2 SYDVKM. The length of the CDR3 is 15 residues. Unmatched junction bases numbered 8, after V lost 5 bases and J lost 1 base.

CDR3 protein: CASSQKTSGGPNEQFF. CDR3 nucleotide sequence: TGCGCCAGCAGCCAAAAGACTAGCGGGGGGCCGAATGAGCAGTTCTTC. V and J are TRBV4-3 and TRBJ2-1, with 13 bases matching TRBD2. This CDR3 region has 16 residues. Germline CDR1 is LGHNA and CDR2 is YSLEER. Germline trimming cut 2 bases from V and 7 bases from J; bases unmatched to any gene: 5.

The chain recombines TRBV5-1 with TRBJ1-2; 10 bases map to TRBD1. V lost 7 bases to trimming and J lost 6 bases; unmatched junction nucleotides: 12. CDR1 and CDR2 from the germline V gene are SGHRS and YFSETQ. The CDR3 is made up of 15 amino acids. The CDR3 nucleotides read TGCGCCAGCGGACCGGGACAGGGGAGAGCGGATGGCTACACCTTC. Translating gives CASGPGQGRADGYTF.

The V call is TRBV7-2, the J call TRBJ1-2; no reliable D call. V dropped 1 base and J dropped 0 bases, with 9 bases sitting between them. CDR1 and CDR2 from the germline V gene are SGHTA and FQGNSA. CDR3 size: 15 residues. CDR3 protein: CASSLVRGSNYGYTF. The DNA of the CDR3 is TGTGCCAGCAGCTTAGTCCGGGGATCTAACTATGGCTACACCTTC. Looking up the rest from reference TRBV7-2 and TRBJ1-2 gives the full variable domain: GAGVSQSPSNKVTEKGKDVELRCDPISGHTALYWYRQSLGQGLEFLIYFQGNSAPDKSGLPSDRFSAERTGGSVSTLTIQRTQQEDSAVYLCASSLVRGSNYGYTFGSGTRLTVV.

This clone appeared a single time. The V gene is TRBV19, the J gene TRBJ2-5; 11 positions agree with TRBD1. CDR1 is LNHDA and CDR2 is SQIVND in the germline V gene (reference sequence). The CDR3 spans 15 residues. Trimming at V came to 7 bases and at J to 5 bases, leaving 9 bases not matched to a gene. Here the CDR3 reads CASNQGQGAPETQYF. In DNA form, the CDR3 reads TGTGCCAGTAACCAAGGACAGGGGGCGCCGGAGACCCAGTACTTC. Full variable domain (remainder filled in from reference TRBV19 and TRBJ2-5): DGGITQSPKYLFRKEGQNVTLSCEQNLNHDAMYWYRQDPGQGLRLIYYSQIVNDFQKGDIAEGYSVSREKKESFPLTVTSAQKNPTAFYLCASNQGQGAPETQYFGPGTRLLVL.

The J gene is TRBJ2-6, the V gene TRBV7-8; maybe TRBD2 (6 bases). This CDR3 contains 19 residues. The germline V and J ends were trimmed by 1 base and 0 bases, with 16 bases remaining between them. Germline assignment: CDR1 SGHVS and CDR2 FQNEAQ. The CDR3: CASSLVMTSFPSGANVLTF. In nucleotides, the CDR3 is TGTGCCAGCAGCTTAGTTATGACTAGTTTCCCCTCTGGGGCCAACGTCCTGACTTTC. Full variable domain (remainder filled in from reference TRBV7-8 and TRBJ2-6): GAGVSQSPRYKVAKRGQDVALRCDPISGHVSLFWYQQALGQGPEFLTYFQNEAQLDKSGLPSDRFFAERPEGSVSTLKIQRTQQEDSAVYLCASSLVMTSFPSGANVLTFGAGSRLTVL.

CDR3 sequence: CASSLGADTQYF. The CDR3 nucleotides are TGCGCCAGCAGCTTGGGTGCGGATACGCAGTATTTT. V gene TRBV5-1 combines with J gene TRBJ2-3; D not resolved. Germline values: CDR1 SGHRS, CDR2 YFSETQ. Between the trimmed V and J ends, which lost 0 bases and 6 bases, there was a span of 5 bases. The CDR3 extends over 12 amino acids.

The genes are TRBV2 and TRBJ1-2; D might be TRBD1 (6 bases). CDR3 length equals 12 residues. CDR1 is SNHLY and CDR2 is FYNNEI in the germline V gene. V was shortened by 6 bases and J by 3 bases, with 8 bases between the two germline ends. CDR3 amino acids: CASRQGYYGYTF. CDR3 nucleotide sequence: TGTGCCAGCAGACAGGGCTACTATGGCTACACCTTC.

V usage is TRBV6-6 and J usage is TRBJ2-2; D might be TRBD1 (6 bases). Trimming pared 4 bases from V and 0 bases from J, leaving 9 bases between. Germline CDR1 is MNHNY and CDR2 is SVGAGI (reference sequence). The CDR3 contains 15 residues. In nucleotides, the CDR3 is TGTGCCAGCAGTTCCCGGACAGCGAACACCGGGGAGCTGTTTTTT. This encodes CASSSRTANTGELFF.

The chain carries TRBV19 and TRBJ1-2; D is possibly TRBD1 (5 bases). The CDR3 loop spans 12 amino acids. Germline CDR1 LNHDA, CDR2 SQIVND (reference sequence). V lost 7 bases and J lost 5, with 11 bases in between. The CDR3 region has the DNA TGTGCCAGTACATTAGACAGTTATGGCTACACCTTC. Its translation: CASTLDSYGYTF.

The gene calls are TRBV10-3 and TRBJ2-4, with D tentatively TRBD2 (6 bases). CDR1 is ENHRY, CDR2 SYGVKD, per germline. The V end lost 0 bases, the J end lost 1 base, and 10 bases lay between the germline ends. CDR3 size: 16 residues. The CDR3 coding sequence is TGTGCCATCAGTGAGTCGGAGGGCACGGCCAAAAACATTCAGTACTTC. It is translated as CAISESEGTAKNIQYF.

This clone has just one count. V is TRBV5-1 and J is TRBJ2-1; a weak D match, TRBD1 (5 bases). Germline V gene data show CDR1 as SGHRS and CDR2 as YFSETQ. Deletions cut 0 bases from V and 10 bases from J, with 11 bases between. The CDR3 is made up of 13 amino acids. The CDR3 is CASSLVGAREQFF. CDR3 coding DNA: TGCGCCAGCAGCTTGGTTGGGGCACGAGAGCAGTTCTTC. The whole variable domain, remainder taken from reference TRBV5-1 and TRBJ2-1, is KAGVTQTPRYLIKTRGQQVTLSCSPISGHRSVSWYQQTPGQGLQFLFEYFSETQRNKGNFPGRFSGRQFSNSRSEMNVSTLELGDSALYLCASSLVGAREQFFGPGTRLTVL.

The V and J genes are TRBV6-6 and TRBJ1-5; 8 nucleotides align to TRBD1. After removal of 5 bases from V and 6 bases from J, the junction contained 9 bases not matched to a gene. Per the germline V gene, CDR1 is MNHNY and CDR2 is SVGAGI (reference sequence). The CDR3 contains 15 residues. The CDR3 spells CASSHNPRGLQPQHF. In DNA, the CDR3 is TGTGCCAGCAGTCACAACCCCAGGGGGCTTCAGCCCCAGCATTTT.

This clone was counted a few times. This chain uses TRBV2 with TRBJ2-1; D perhaps matches TRBD1 (5 bases). The CDR3 is 13 amino acids. Trimming took off 3 bases at V and 10 bases at J, with 13 bases between the two ends. Germline V gene lookup returns CDR1 SNHLY and CDR2 FYNNEI. The CDR3 region has the DNA TGTGCCAGCAGTGATGGACAATACGGGGAGCAGTTCTTC. It specifies CASSDGQYGEQFF.

The rearrangement links TRBV7-9 to TRBJ1-3, with D maybe TRBD1 (5 bases). Germline V gives CDR1 SEHNR, CDR2 FQNEAQ (reference sequence). Trimming shortened V by 5 bases and J by 0 bases, and 11 bases separated the two germline ends. The CDR3 is 15 amino acids. The DNA of the CDR3 is TGTGCCAGCAGCGGGGGACTGGGCTCTGGAAACACCATATATTTT. Residues: CASSGGLGSGNTIYF.

The table lists this clone with a few counts. V usage is TRBV4-1 and J usage is TRBJ2-6, with 12 positions matching TRBD1. The CDR3 loop spans 17 amino acids. Germline assignment: CDR1 MGHRA and CDR2 YSYEKL. V was pared by 5 bases and J by 4 bases, with 6 bases of the junction left unmatched. The CDR3 spells CASSKGQGAGGANVLTF. CDR3 bases: TGCGCCAGCAGCAAGGGACAGGGGGCGGGAGGGGCCAACGTCCTGACTTTC.

The CDR3 DNA reads as TGTGCCAGCAGCCCAGGGAGGGAGCTGAACACTGAAGCTTTCTTT. It specifies CASSPGRELNTEAFF. The rearrangement uses TRBV7-9 and TRBJ1-1; D possibly corresponds to TRBD1 (5 bases). The CDR3 has 15 amino acids. V shed 5 bases and J shed 0 bases, with 13 bases lying between them. The germline V gene has CDR1 SEHNR and CDR2 FQNEAQ (reference sequence). The full variable domain, completed using reference TRBV7-9 and TRBJ1-1, is DTGVSQNPRHKITKRGQNVTFRCDPISEHNRLYWYRQTLGQGPEFLTYFQNEAQLEKSRLLSDRFSAERPKGSFSTLEIQRTEQGDSAMYLCASSPGRELNTEAFFGQGTRLTVV.

The chain combines TRBV30 with TRBJ2-5; TRBD1 matches 9 bases. Germline CDR1 and CDR2: GTSNPN and SVGIG (reference sequence). The trim removed 0 bases at V and 9 bases at J, leaving 5 bases unmatched. The CDR3 extends over 13 amino acids. The DNA for the CDR3 is TGTGCCTGGAGTGTACGGGGACAGGGCTCCCAGTACTTC. It is translated as CAWSVRGQGSQYF.

This clone was seen only a few times. The chain has TRBV2 and TRBJ1-4, with no clear D. Trimming stripped 4 bases from V and 14 bases from J, with 11 bases between. This CDR3 contains 11 residues. CDR1 and CDR2 from the germline V gene are SNHLY and FYNNEI. In DNA form, the CDR3 reads TGTGCCAGCAGTGTCGGAGGGAAGCTGTTTTTT. Translation gives CASSVGGKLFF.

V usage is TRBV28 and J usage is TRBJ2-7, with 7 nucleotides matching TRBD2. CDR1 and CDR2 from the germline V gene are MDHEN and SYDVKM. CDR3 length: 14 residues. Unmatched junction bases numbered 7, after V lost 5 bases and J lost 3 bases. The DNA of the CDR3 is TGTGCCAGCAGTCCCCTGGGGGACTACTACGAGCAGTACTTC. Amino acids: CASSPLGDYYEQYF.

The chain uses TRBV25-1 and TRBJ1-4; 9 nucleotides line up with TRBD1. This CDR3 is 16 amino acids long. The germline V gene encodes CDR1 MGHDK and CDR2 SYGVNS. V lost 3 bases and J lost 8; bases outside the gene matches: 10. DNA of the CDR3: TGTGCCAGCAGTGATATATACAGGGGGCGAGAAGAAAAACTGTTTTTT. Its protein product is CASSDIYRGREEKLFF.